This T cell receptor beta chain was sequenced in a study of brain T cells in children with intractable seizures. CDR3 length equals 13 residues. In germline, CDR1 is MNHNY, CDR2 SVGAGI (reference sequence). Repertoires were generated with immunoSEQ multiplex PCR, while TCRdb's copy carries only in-frame clones and drops some. This table has about 340,000 clones, roughly 93% appearing once. As to time point: blood from clinic visit 5 months post-surgery; TSC patient then seizure free. Sequencing was limited to surgery cases with top T cell transcript signatures in brain tissue. Study conclusions and caveats: HCMV serostatus was not known, and viral specificity came from CDR3 similarity only.

For this clone: Its antigen is not identified. Mismatch with germline at one junction end may stem from a read error.

The V call is TRBV6-6, the J call TRBJ2-1, with D perhaps assigned TRBD1 or TRBD2 (5 bases each). This TCR derives from a boy under two years old with tuberous sclerosis and intractable seizures. Sequenced here: peripheral blood, sampled more than 4 months after surgery. CDR3 DNA: TGTGTCAGCTCCCCGGGACCCCTCAATGAGCAGTTCTTC. Its translation is CVSSPGPLNEQFF.